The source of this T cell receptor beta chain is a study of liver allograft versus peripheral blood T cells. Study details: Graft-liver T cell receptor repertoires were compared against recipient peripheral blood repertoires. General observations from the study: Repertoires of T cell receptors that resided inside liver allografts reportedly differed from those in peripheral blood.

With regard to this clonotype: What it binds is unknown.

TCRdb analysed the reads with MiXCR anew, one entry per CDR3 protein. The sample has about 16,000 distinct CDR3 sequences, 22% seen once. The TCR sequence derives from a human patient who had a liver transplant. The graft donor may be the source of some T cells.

The CDR3 sequence: CATSRGSSRNEKLFF. The CDR3 DNA is TGTGCCACCAGCAGAGGTAGCAGTAGAAATGAAAAACTGTTTTTT. The chain joins TRBV15 to TRBJ1-4; D is uncertain. Germline CDR1 LNHNV, CDR2 YYDKDF (reference sequence). The CDR3 loop spans 15 amino acids. Trimming removed 1 base from V and 5 bases from J, with 11 bases in between.